One sample yielded the 20 T cell receptor beta chains listed below, sequenced in a study of blood T cells in healthy people across ages. Alongside a J-beta primer mix, a sample-barcoded 5' primer served in a second PCR lasting roughly 7 to 11 cycles. TCRdb used MiXCR to reprocess the 5' RACE reads, holding one entry per CDR3 protein. The sample lists under 1,000,000 distinct CDR3 sequences, roughly 46% occurring once. What was sequenced was blood. The receptors here all came from a man at least 80 years old in good health.

The rearrangement uses TRBV5-1 and TRBJ2-5; TRBD2 might be the D (5 bases). CDR3 length: 15 residues. V was trimmed by 4 bases and J by 5 bases, leaving 18 bases between them. CDR1 is SGHRS and CDR2 is YFSETQ in the germline V gene. CDR3 DNA: TGCGCCAGCAGCACCGGACTCCCGGGGTATGAGACCCAGTACTTC. This translates into CASSTGLPGYETQYF. Together with reference TRBV5-1 and TRBJ2-5, the CDR3 gives the full variable domain: KAGVTQTPRYLIKTRGQQVTLSCSPISGHRSVSWYQQTPGQGLQFLFEYFSETQRNKGNFPGRFSGRQFSNSRSEMNVSTLELGDSALYLCASSTGLPGYETQYFGPGTRLLVL.

This clonotype showed up just once. V is TRBV20-1 and J is TRBJ1-4, with D possibly TRBD1 on 6 matching bases. V was pared by 5 bases and J by 1 base, with 14 bases between. The length of the CDR3 is 15 residues. The germline V gene has CDR1 DFQATT and CDR2 SNEGSKA (reference sequence). The CDR3, as DNA: TGCAGTGCTCTCGATCCCAGGGGAACTAATGAAAAACTGTTTTTT. Its translation: CSALDPRGTNEKLFF.

This clonotype appeared a few times. The chain links TRBV7-3 to TRBJ2-7; D is perhaps TRBD1 or TRBD2 (7 bases each). Germline CDR1 is SGHTA and CDR2 is FQGTGA. The CDR3 loop spans 14 amino acids. V was clipped by 2 bases and J by 7 bases, with 15 bases between them. CDR3 amino acids: CASSLGGRGREQYF. CDR3 coding DNA: TGTGCCAGCAGCTTAGGAGGGAGGGGGCGAGAGCAGTACTTC.

Written as DNA, the CDR3 is TGTGCCAGCAGCCCCCCCAAATCGAGCGGGGGAGCCTACGAGCAGTACTTC. Residues: CASSPPKSSGGAYEQYF. The V and J genes are TRBV2 and TRBJ2-4; the match to TRBD2 covers 8 bases. The J call may be faulty, since TRBJ2-7 better matches the DNA end. The germline V gene encodes CDR1 SNHLY and CDR2 FYNNEI. The CDR3 is 17 residues long.

This chain uses TRBV9 with TRBJ2-1, with TRBD1 identical over 9 bases. The CDR3 spans 15 residues. Losses at the gene ends were 0 bases for V and 9 bases for J; bases not matched to a gene: 7. The germline V gene has CDR1 SGDLS and CDR2 YYNGEE. This CDR3 reads CASSVVTGGLGEQFF. Here the CDR3 DNA reads TGTGCCAGCAGCGTAGTCACAGGGGGCTTGGGTGAGCAGTTCTTC.

To note about this clonotype: This may arise from a read error, as a much more abundant clone is one base away. CDR3: CASRPGVQETQFF. DNA for the CDR3: TGCGCCAGCAGGCCGGGGGTTCAAGAGACCCAGTTCTTC. The chain is built from TRBV5-1 and TRBJ2-1; tentative D call: TRBD2 (6 bases). The CDR3 spans 13 residues. V lost 5 bases to trimming and J lost 13 bases, with 19 bases between them. The germline gives CDR1 SGHRS, CDR2 YFSETQ.

In its sample, this clonotype was seen a few times. A read error may explain this, as a much larger clone is one base away. The chain couples TRBV12-3 or TRBV12-4 to TRBJ2-1; tentative D call: TRBD1 (6 bases). The J call could be wrong; TRBJ2-7 is a better fit for the DNA end. This CDR3 spans 14 amino acids. CDR3 DNA: TGTGCCAGCAGGGATACAGGGTTCTACAATGAGCAGTACTTC. Protein product: CASRDTGFYNEQYF.

The chain carries TRBV12-3 or TRBV12-4 and TRBJ2-4, with 7 nucleotides matching TRBD1. With 6 bases clipped from V and 3 bases from J, the junction kept 5 bases outside the gene matches. The CDR3 has 14 residues. CDR3 in DNA: TGTGCCAGCAGGGAGACAGGGATCAAAAACATTCAGTACTTC. Protein product: CASRETGIKNIQYF.

This clonotype was found a few times. This chain connects TRBV12-3 or TRBV12-4 to TRBJ1-5; weak D call: TRBD1 (5 bases). The V end was cut by 6 bases, the J end by 11 bases, with 20 bases between. This CDR3 has 14 amino acids. The CDR3 nucleotides are TGTGCCAGCAGCTTGTCACCTCGGGGGTCAGCCCAGCATTTT. Amino acid sequence: CASSLSPRGSAQHF.

The chain combines TRBV15 with TRBJ2-5; the D gene is possibly TRBD2 (5 bases). In germline, CDR1 is LNHNV, CDR2 YYDKDF (reference sequence). The V gene lost 0 bases and the J gene lost 3 bases, with 11 bases spanning the gap. There are 15 residues in the CDR3. The CDR3 DNA reads as TGTGCCACCAGCAGAGATCGGAGCGGCGAAGAGACCCAGTACTTC. Translating gives CATSRDRSGEETQYF.

This clonotype was counted ten times or more. This chain joins TRBV11-2 and TRBJ2-5; D may be TRBD1 (6 bases). There are 13 residues in the CDR3. Germline V CDR1 and CDR2: SGHAT, FQNNGV. V was pared by 4 bases and J by 4 bases, with 10 bases between. The CDR3 DNA reads as TGTGCCAGCAGCTCAGGACAGAGAGAGACCCAGTACTTC. Protein product: CASSSGQRETQYF.

J is TRBJ2-7 and V is TRBV29-1, with D possibly TRBD2 on 5 matching bases. There are 13 residues in the CDR3. Germline CDR1 SQVTM, CDR2 ANQGSEA. The germline V and J ends were trimmed by 5 bases and 0 bases, with 11 bases remaining between them. CDR3 sequence reads: CSVPGVSSYEQYF. As DNA, the CDR3 is TGCAGCGTTCCCGGGGTTAGCTCCTACGAGCAGTACTTC.

A few counts support this clonotype. The chain carries TRBV20-1 and TRBJ2-1; 7 positions match TRBD2. This CDR3 has 14 residues. Unmatched junction bases numbered 10, after V lost 3 bases and J lost 8 bases. Germline-derived CDR1 and CDR2 are DFQATT and SNEGSKA (reference sequence). CDR3 nucleotides: TGCAGTGCTAGGAAAGCGGGGACGCGCCATGAGCAGTTCTTC. Protein sequence: CSARKAGTRHEQFF.

Notes on this clonotype: One end of the junction fails to match germline, which may point to a read error. This chain links TRBV28 with TRBJ1-5; 9 positions match TRBD1. CDR3 size: 20 residues. The germline V gene encodes CDR1 MDHEN and CDR2 SYDVKM. The CDR3 bases are TGTGCCAACAGTTTGTGGGCTCCCAGGGACCGGGACAGGGCCAATCAGCCCCAGCATTTT. Translating gives CANSLWAPRDRDRANQPQHF.

Comment on this clonotype: The junction departs from germline at one end; a sequencing error may be responsible. The J gene is TRBJ2-1, the V gene TRBV11-3; 7 bases are shared with TRBD1. The CDR3 extends over 15 amino acids. Germline assignment: CDR1 SGHNT and CDR2 YENEEA. The CDR3 protein is CASSLEGQQNNEQFF. The CDR3, as DNA: TGTGCCAGCAGCCTAGAGGGACAGCAAAACAATGAGCAGTTCTTC.

This clonotype was seen more than once but under ten times. The chain has TRBV4-3 and TRBJ2-1; the match to TRBD1 covers 10 bases. CDR1 is LGHNA, CDR2 YSLEER, per germline. With V trimmed by 2 bases and J by 14 bases, 6 bases remained unmatched. The CDR3 is 13 amino acids. CDR3 residues: CASSQHRDRGKFF. The CDR3 nucleotides read TGCGCCAGCAGCCAACACCGGGACAGGGGAAAGTTCTTC.

This clonotype was seen a few times. The V gene is TRBV5-1, the J gene TRBJ2-1; D is uncertain. Germline V CDR1 and CDR2: SGHRS, YFSETQ. V gave up 0 bases and J gave up 7 bases, with 17 bases separating them. The CDR3 consists of 16 residues. The CDR3 here is CASSLAFTDHGNEQFF. The CDR3 DNA follows: TGCGCCAGCAGCTTGGCCTTTACTGATCATGGGAATGAGCAGTTCTTC.

The chain couples TRBV20-1 to TRBJ1-4; D not certain. The V and J ends lost 4 bases and 4 bases respectively, with 13 bases between them. CDR3 length equals 14 residues. The germline V gene has CDR1 DFQATT and CDR2 SNEGSKA (reference sequence). The CDR3 nucleotides are TGCAGTGCTATCCGCCCCAAGAGTAATGAAAAACTGTTTTTT. Protein product: CSAIRPKSNEKLFF.

This clonotype was seen a single time. This rearrangement joins TRBV5-5 to TRBJ2-2; TRBD2 matches 9 bases. Germline V gene lookup returns CDR1 SGHKS and CDR2 YYEKEE (reference sequence). There are 16 residues in the CDR3. Trimming removed 6 bases from V and 2 bases from J; junction bases left unmatched: 8. The CDR3 region has the DNA TGTGCCAGCAACTTCCCTAGCGGGATTAACACCGGGGAGCTGTTTTTT. Translation gives CASNFPSGINTGELFF.

The CDR3 loop is CASSQSYSGRARGTGELFF. The CDR3 bases are TGCGCCAGCAGCCAAAGTTATAGCGGGAGGGCCCGGGGCACCGGGGAGCTGTTTTTT. The V and J genes are TRBV4-1 and TRBJ2-2; 11 nucleotides agree with TRBD2. Unmatched junction bases numbered 12, after V lost 2 bases and J lost 4 bases. The CDR3 extends over 19 amino acids. Germline assignment: CDR1 MGHRA and CDR2 YSYEKL.